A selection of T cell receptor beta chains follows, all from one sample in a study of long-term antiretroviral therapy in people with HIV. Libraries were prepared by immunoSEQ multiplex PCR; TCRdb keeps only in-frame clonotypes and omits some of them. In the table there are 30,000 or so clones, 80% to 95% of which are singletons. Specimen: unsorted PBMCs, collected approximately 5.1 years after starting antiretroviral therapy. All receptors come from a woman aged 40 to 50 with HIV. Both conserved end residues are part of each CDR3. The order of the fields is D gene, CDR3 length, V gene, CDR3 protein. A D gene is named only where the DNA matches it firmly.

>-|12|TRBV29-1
CSVGYRNTEAFF
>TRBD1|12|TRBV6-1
CASGWDRDEQYF
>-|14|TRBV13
CASRYQGTNEKLFF
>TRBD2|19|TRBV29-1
CSVDQGTSGRAVSYNEQFF
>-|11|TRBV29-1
CSVKANTEAFF
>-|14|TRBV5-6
CASSLSPNTGELFF
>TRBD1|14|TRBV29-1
CSVDLTGLQETQYF
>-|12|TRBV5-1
CASSFSHGELFF
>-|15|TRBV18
CASSLRDTNTGELFF
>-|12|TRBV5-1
CASRPAGDEQYF
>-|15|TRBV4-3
CASSQGLVLNTEAFF
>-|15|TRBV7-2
CASSSVGANSYEQYF
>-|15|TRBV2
CASSEEQGWYNEQFF
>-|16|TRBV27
CASTPTQVPNTGELFF
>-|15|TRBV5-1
CASSPREQGITEAFF
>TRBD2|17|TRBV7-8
CASSLAVSGRAGGELFF
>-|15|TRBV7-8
CASSLGSYSNQPQHF
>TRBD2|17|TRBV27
CASSFNPTSGITGELFF
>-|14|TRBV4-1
CASSQHGGQETQYF
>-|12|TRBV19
CASSMVGYEQFF
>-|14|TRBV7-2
CASSQTQGTRGYTF
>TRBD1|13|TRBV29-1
CSVEEGGQVTQHF
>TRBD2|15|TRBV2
CASSVEREGPHEQFF
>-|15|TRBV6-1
CASSDVRATNEKLFF
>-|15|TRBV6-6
CASSYSRRYTGELFF
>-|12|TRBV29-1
CSVITDGYEQYF
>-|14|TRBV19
CASSPQGWGYEQYF
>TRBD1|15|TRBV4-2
CASSQASGTGYEQYF
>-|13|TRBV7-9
CASSSTTNTEAFF
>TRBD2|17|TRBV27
CASSFGVAGRNTGELFF
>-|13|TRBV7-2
CASSPPPNYGYTF
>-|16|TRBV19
CASRGDLAASTDTQYF
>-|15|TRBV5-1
CASSSLQGSKVEAFF
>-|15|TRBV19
CASSISGLSSYEQYF
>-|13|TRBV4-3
CASSQDFGQPQHF
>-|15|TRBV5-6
CASSLAGVYNSPLHF
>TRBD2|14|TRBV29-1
CSVEASGTTDTQYF
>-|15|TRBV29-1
CSVEDPGYSGNTIYF
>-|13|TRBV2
CASSAPRGQPQHF
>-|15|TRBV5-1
CASSLALYTYNEQFF
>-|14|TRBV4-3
CASSHGLRFDTQYF
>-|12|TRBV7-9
CASSSRQDGYTF
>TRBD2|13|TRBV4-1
CASSQEAGTSVRF
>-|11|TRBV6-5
CASSRNTEAFF
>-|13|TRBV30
CAWSAQPPYEQYF
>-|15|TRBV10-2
CASSVRRTGGAEQYF
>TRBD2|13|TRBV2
CAGSSGGRLEQFF
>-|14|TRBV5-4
CASSLLGSADTQYF
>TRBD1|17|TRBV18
CASSQNAQGAKNYGYTF
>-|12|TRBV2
CASSEAGRPQHF
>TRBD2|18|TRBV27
CASSPLRVSGRGPDTQYF
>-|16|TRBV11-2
CASSLARTGSNTEAFF
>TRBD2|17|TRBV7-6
CASSLGLSGSYTDTQYF
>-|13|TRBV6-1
CASSEQGDQPQHF
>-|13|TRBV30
CACHSGETYGYTF
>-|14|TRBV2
CASSVQGFNQPQHF
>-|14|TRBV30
CAWSVKGLGTEAFF
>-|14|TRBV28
CASSFAGFSYEQYF
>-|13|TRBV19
CASSRGTIQPQHF
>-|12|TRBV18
CASTQLGAEAFF